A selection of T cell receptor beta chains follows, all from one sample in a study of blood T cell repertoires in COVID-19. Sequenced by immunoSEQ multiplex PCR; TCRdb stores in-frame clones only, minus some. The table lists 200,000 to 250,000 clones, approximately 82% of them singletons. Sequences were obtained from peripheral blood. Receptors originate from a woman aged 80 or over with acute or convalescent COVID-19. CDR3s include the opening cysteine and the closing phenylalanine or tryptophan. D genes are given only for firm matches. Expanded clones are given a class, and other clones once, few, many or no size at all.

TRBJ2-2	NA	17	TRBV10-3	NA	TGTGCCATCAGTGAGTCGCCGACCGGAAGAGGCACCGGGGAGCTGTTTTTT	CAISESPTGRGTGELFF
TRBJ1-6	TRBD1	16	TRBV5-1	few	TGCGCCAGCAGCTCCCAGGACAGGGCACTAAATTCACCCCTCCACTTT	CASSSQDRALNSPLHF
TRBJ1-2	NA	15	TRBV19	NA	TGTGCCAGTAGTATAGTTCACAGATCTAACTATGGCTACACCTTC	CASSIVHRSNYGYTF
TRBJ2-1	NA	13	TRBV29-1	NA	TGCAGCGTTGGAGGGGGGGCCTACAATGAGCAGTTCTTC	CSVGGGAYNEQFF
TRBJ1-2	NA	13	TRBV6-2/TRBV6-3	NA	TGTGCCAGCAGTTATGGGCAGAACTATGGCTACACCTTC	CASSYGQNYGYTF
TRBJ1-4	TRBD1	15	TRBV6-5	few	TGTGCCAGCAGCTACCAGGGGGCAGCAGGTGAAAAACTGTTTTTT	CASSYQGAAGEKLFF
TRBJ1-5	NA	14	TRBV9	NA	TGTGCCAGCAGCGTAGGACAGTATAATCAGCCCCAGCATTTT	CASSVGQYNQPQHF
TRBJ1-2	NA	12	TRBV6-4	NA	TGTGCCAGCAGTGACTCCGGTATTGGCTACACCTTC	CASSDSGIGYTF
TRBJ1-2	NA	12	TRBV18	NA	TGTGCCAGCTCACAGGAGAACTATGGCTACACCTTC	CASSQENYGYTF
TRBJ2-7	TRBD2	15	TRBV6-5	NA	TGTGCCAGCATTAAGTCGAGCGGGGGGGCCTACGAGCAGTACTTC	CASIKSSGGAYEQYF
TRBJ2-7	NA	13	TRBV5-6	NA	TGTGCCAGCAGCTTGACAGGTTCCTACGAGCAGTACTTC	CASSLTGSYEQYF
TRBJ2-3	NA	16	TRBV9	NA	TGTGCCAGCAGCGTAGGCCCAGGCCTCCCCACAGATACGCAGTATTTT	CASSVGPGLPTDTQYF
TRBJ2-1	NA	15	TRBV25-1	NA	TGTGCCAGCGCCCGTGAGCCCCTGGGGAGAAATGAGCAGTTCTTC	CASAREPLGRNEQFF
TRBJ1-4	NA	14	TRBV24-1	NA	TGTGCCACCAGTGACGGACAACCTTTCGAAAAACTGTTTTTT	CATSDGQPFEKLFF
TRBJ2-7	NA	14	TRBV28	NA	TGTGCCAGCAGGCCTCCCGGGATGTTCTACGAGCAGTACTTC	CASRPPGMFYEQYF
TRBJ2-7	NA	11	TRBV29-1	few	TGCAGCGTTGTACAGGGCTACGAGCAGTACTTC	CSVVQGYEQYF
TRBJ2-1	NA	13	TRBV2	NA	TGTGCCAGCAAAGGGGCCGTTTACAATGAGCAGTTCTTC	CASKGAVYNEQFF
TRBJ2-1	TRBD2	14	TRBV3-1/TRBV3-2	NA	TGTGCCAGCAGCTCTCAAGCGGGAGTTGGTGAGCAGTTCTTC	CASSSQAGVGEQFF
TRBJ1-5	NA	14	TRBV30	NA	TGTGCCTGGAGTACGCGACTGGGCAATCAGCCCCAGCATTTT	CAWSTRLGNQPQHF
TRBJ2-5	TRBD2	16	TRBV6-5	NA	TGTGCCAGCAGTTACTCGGGACTAGCGGACCAAGAGACCCAGTACTTC	CASSYSGLADQETQYF
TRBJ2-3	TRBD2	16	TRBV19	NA	TGTGCCAGTAGTATAGTAGCGGGGACACCCACAGATACGCAGTATTTT	CASSIVAGTPTDTQYF
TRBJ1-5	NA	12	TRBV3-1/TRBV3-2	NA	TGTGCCAGCAGCCACGCAGGTTTGCCCCAGCATTTT	CASSHAGLPQHF
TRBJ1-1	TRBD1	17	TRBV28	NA	TGTGCCAGCAGTTTAGGAGGACAGGGAGGTTATCGCACTGAAGCTTTCTTT	CASSLGGQGGYRTEAFF
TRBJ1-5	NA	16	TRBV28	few	TGTGCCAGCACCCCGGACGGGGGGGGAAGAGCTCAGCCCCAGCATTTT	CASTPDGGGRAQPQHF
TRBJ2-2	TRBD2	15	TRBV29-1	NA	TGCAGCGCGGGCCCTAGCGGGGGTAACACCGGGGAGCTGTTTTTT	CSAGPSGGNTGELFF
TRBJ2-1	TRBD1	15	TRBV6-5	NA	TGTGCCAGCAGATCACCACGACAGGGATACAATGAGCAGTTCTTC	CASRSPRQGYNEQFF
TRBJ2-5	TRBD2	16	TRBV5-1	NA	TGCGCCAGCAGCCCGAACGTAGCGGGGGCAGAAGAGACCCAGTACTTC	CASSPNVAGAEETQYF
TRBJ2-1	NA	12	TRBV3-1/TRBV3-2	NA	TGTGCCAGCAGCCGCGTACTAGATGAGCAGTTCTTC	CASSRVLDEQFF
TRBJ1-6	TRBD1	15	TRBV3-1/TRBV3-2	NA	TGTGCCAGCAGCCAAGAGCAGGGGGCGGAATCACCCCTCCACTTT	CASSQEQGAESPLHF
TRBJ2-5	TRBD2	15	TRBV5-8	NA	TGTGCCAGCAGCTTGGATAGCGGGGGCGTAGAGACCCAGTACTTC	CASSLDSGGVETQYF
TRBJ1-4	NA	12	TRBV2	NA	TGTGCCAGCAAGGATGGGAGTGAAAAACTGTTTTTT	CASKDGSEKLFF
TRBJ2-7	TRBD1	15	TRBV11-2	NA	TGTGCCAGCAGCTTGACAGGGTCTATCTCCTACGAGCAGTACTTC	CASSLTGSISYEQYF
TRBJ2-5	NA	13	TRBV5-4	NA	TGTGCCAGCAGCCCTGGTCAGCAAGAGACCCAGTACTTC	CASSPGQQETQYF
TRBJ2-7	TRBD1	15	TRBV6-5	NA	TGTGCCAGCAGCCAATGGAAACAGGGGGCGGACGAGCAGTACTTC	CASSQWKQGADEQYF
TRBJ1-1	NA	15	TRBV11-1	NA	TGTGCCAGCAGCTTAGATGAGATGGTCTACACTGAAGCTTTCTTT	CASSLDEMVYTEAFF
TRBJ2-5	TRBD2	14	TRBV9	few	TGTGCCAGCAGCACTCCGGGACTAGTGGAGACCCAGTACTTC	CASSTPGLVETQYF
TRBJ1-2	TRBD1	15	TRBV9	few	TGTGCCAGCAGCGAGACAGGGATGGCCTCCTATGGCTACACCTTC	CASSETGMASYGYTF
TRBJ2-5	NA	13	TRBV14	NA	TGTGCCAGCAGCCAAAACAGTCAAGAGACCCAGTACTTC	CASSQNSQETQYF
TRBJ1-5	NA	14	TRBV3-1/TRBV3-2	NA	TGTGCCCGCGGGAGGGGGGGGGTAGGTCAGCCCCAGCATTTT	CARGRGGVGQPQHF
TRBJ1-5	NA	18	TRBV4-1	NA	TGCGCCAGCAGCCAAGCCCACCTATTCATACAGGGCAATCAGCCCCAGCATTTT	CASSQAHLFIQGNQPQHF
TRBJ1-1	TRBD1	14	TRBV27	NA	TGTGCCAGCAGGACAGGGCCAGGGAACACTGAAGCTTTCTTT	CASRTGPGNTEAFF
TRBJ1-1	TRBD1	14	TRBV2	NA	TGTGCCAGCAGGGTTCAGGGGGCCAACACTGAAGCTTTCTTT	CASRVQGANTEAFF
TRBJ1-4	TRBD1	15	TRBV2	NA	TGTGCCAGCAGTCCTGGACAGGTATCACGGGAAAAACTGTTTTTT	CASSPGQVSREKLFF
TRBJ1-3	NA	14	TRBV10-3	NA	TGTGCCAGCAGGGCCGAGGACTCTGGAAACACCATATATTTT	CASRAEDSGNTIYF
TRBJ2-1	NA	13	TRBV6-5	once	TGTGCCAGCACGGAGGCGGGCGCCCCCCCCCAGTTCTTC	CASTEAGAPPQFF
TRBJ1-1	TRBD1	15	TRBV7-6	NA	TGTGCCAGCAGCTTAAGACAGGGTGGGAGCACTGAAGCTTTCTTT	CASSLRQGGSTEAFF
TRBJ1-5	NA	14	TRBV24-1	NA	TGTGCCACCTCCAGGGAGGGCCCCAATCAGCCCCAGCATTTT	CATSREGPNQPQHF
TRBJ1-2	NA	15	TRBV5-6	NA	TGTGCCAGCAGCTTGGCAGGGCGCACGATCTATGGCTACACCTTC	CASSLAGRTIYGYTF
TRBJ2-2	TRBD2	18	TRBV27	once	TGTGCCAGCAGTCCGGGACTAGCGGGGGCCGAGGGGGCCGGGGAGCTGTTTTTT	CASSPGLAGAEGAGELFF
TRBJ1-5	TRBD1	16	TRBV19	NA	TGTGCCAGTAGTCGGGGACAGGGGTCGTTGGATCAGCCCCAGCATTTT	CASSRGQGSLDQPQHF
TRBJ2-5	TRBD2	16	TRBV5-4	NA	TGTGCCAGCAGCCGCGGGGGGTTCCGATTGGGGGAGACCCAGTACTTC	CASSRGGFRLGETQYF
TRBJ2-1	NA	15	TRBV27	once	TGTGCCAGCAGTTTATTAGCCAGACAGTACAATGAGCAGTTCTTC	CASSLLARQYNEQFF
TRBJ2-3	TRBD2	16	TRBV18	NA	TGTGCCAGCTCATCAGGACTAGCGGGAGGCATGGATACGCAGTATTTT	CASSSGLAGGMDTQYF
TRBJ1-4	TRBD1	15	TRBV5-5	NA	TGTGCCAGCAGCTCCGGAGGGACAGGGAACGAAAAACTGTTTTTT	CASSSGGTGNEKLFF